Described below is a single T cell receptor (beta chain) sequence and its context. Profiled with immunoSEQ multiplex PCR; TCRdb holds only in-frame clones, not every one. The sample lists about 490,000 clones; over 75% were seen once. This CDR3 contains 17 residues. V was shortened by 4 bases and J by 2 bases, with 20 bases between the two germline ends. CDR1 and CDR2 (germline): SGHNT, YYREEE (reference sequence). The entry originates in a study of shared clonotypes between healthy human individuals. Sequencing input: PBMCs. The J gene is TRBJ2-3, the V gene TRBV5-4; the D gene is possibly TRBD2 (5 bases). The source of this sequence is a woman between 40 and 50 years old in good health. Some clones in this sample may be carry-over from other donors' samples. The CDR3 DNA is TGTGCCAGCAGCCCGCCGGGGATTGTTGGGTTCACAGATACGCAGTATTTT. Protein: CASSPPGIVGFTDTQYF.